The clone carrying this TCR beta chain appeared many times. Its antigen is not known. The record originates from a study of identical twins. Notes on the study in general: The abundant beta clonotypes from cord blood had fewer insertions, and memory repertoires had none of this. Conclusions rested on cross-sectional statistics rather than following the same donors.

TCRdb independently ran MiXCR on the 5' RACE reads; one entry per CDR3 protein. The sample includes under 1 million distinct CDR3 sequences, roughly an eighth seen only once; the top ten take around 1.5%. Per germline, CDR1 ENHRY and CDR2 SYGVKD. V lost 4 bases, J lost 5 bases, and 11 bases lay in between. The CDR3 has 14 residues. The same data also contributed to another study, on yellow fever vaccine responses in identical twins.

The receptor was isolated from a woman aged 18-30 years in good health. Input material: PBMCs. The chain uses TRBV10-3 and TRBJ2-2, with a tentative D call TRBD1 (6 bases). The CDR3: CAISGTGRTGELFF. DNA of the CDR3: TGTGCCATCAGTGGCACAGGGCGGACCGGGGAGCTGTTTTTT.